This T cell receptor (beta chain) was recovered during a study of a mutant IDH1 vaccine in newly diagnosed glioma. CDR1 and CDR2 (germline): SGHRS, YFSETQ. This CDR3 comprises 14 residues. Trimming took 1 base from V and 3 from J; bases not matched to a gene: 2. On this clone: The antigen is undetermined.

Assay used: immunoSEQ multiplex PCR; TCRdb lists only in-frame clones, some missing. This repertoire shows 30,000 to 40,000 clones, about four fifths found once; its top ten account for about 7%. Time point: week 35, safety follow-up. The study gave 300 ug of mutant IDH1 20-mer peptide per vaccine dose, with topical imiquimod. Each tumor in the donors was a new WHO grade 3 or 4 astrocytoma, IDH1-mutant and ATRX-lost. This specimen was PBMCs, taken from a glioma patient whose treatment included an IDH1 peptide vaccine. The chain carries TRBV5-1 and TRBJ2-3; 7 nucleotides agree with TRBD1. The origin of this receptor is a young woman with glioma. CDR3 bases: TGCGCCAGCAGCTTGCAGGGGGTAACAGATACGCAGTATTTT. This translates into CASSLQGVTDTQYF.